This TCR beta chain appears in the sequencing data of a study of cytomegalovirus exposure and HLA in healthy donors. Healthy bone marrow donors made up the donors. The V and J ends lost 6 bases and 2 bases respectively, with 17 bases between them. Germline CDR1 reads MNHNS; CDR2 reads SASEGT. The CDR3 consists of 15 residues. The PCR was carried out with 60 Vbeta primers and 13 Jbeta primers. The protocol was immunoSEQ multiplex PCR, while the TCRdb copy is restricted to in-frame clones and leaves out a portion. Of 50,000 or so clones detected, about 77% appear once; the ten largest clones hold 2.5% to 3%.

The sequencing sample was made of PBMCs. V is TRBV6-1 and J is TRBJ2-7; D is perhaps TRBD1 (5 bases). The TCR comes from a woman aged 40 to 49 in good health and CMV-seropositive. CDR3 in DNA: TGTGCCAGCAGAATCACCTCAGGGTCTCCCTACGAGCAGTACTTC. It encodes CASRITSGSPYEQYF.